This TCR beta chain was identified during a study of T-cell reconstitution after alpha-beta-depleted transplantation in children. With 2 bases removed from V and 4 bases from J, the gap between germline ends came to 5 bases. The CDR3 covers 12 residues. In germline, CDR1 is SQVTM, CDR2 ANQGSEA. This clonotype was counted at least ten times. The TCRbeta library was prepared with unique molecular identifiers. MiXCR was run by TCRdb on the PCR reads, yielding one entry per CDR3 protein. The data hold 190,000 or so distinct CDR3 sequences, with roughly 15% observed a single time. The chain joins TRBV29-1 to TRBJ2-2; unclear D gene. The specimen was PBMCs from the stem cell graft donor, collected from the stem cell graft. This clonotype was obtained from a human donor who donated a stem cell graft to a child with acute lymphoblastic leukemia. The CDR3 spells CSVEPPTGELFF. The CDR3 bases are TGCAGCGTTGAACCCCCCACCGGGGAGCTGTTTTTT.